This TCR beta chain was identified during a study of T cell responses to AZD1222 COVID-19 vaccine. Sequencing was performed with immunoSEQ multiplex PCR; in TCRdb, only in-frame clones are kept and a portion is missing. The repertoire holds about 120,000 clones, with 85% to 90% as singletons. Findings and caveats of the study: With dominance at 160-218 and 743-854, vaccine-associated CD4 TCRs spanned spike. Sampling captured repertoires only after the peak T cell response. The study reported that nearly half of spike-specific TCRs target unmutated variant regions. Donors in the cohort were predominantly white British and more often female, and clonal diversity was possibly underestimated.

This CDR3 contains 16 residues. Trimming took off 0 bases at V and 5 bases at J, with 16 bases between the two ends. CDR1 and CDR2 from the germline V gene are LGHDT and YNNKEL (reference sequence). Notes on this clone: Its antigen is still unknown.

This sequence joins TRBV3-1 (or the pseudogene TRBV3-2) and TRBJ1-2, with a weak D call TRBD1 (5 bases). The sequence came from an adult in good health. This material consisted of peripheral blood, taken on day 0 of AZD1222 vaccination. The CDR3: CASSQDLGRAEYGYTF. CDR3 DNA sequence: TGTGCCAGCAGCCAAGATCTCGGCAGGGCTGAGTATGGCTACACCTTC.